Listed below are T cell receptor beta chains from one sample, sequenced in a study of T cells in Graves' hyperthyroidism and ophthalmopathy. One entry per CDR3 protein, called by TCRdb with MiXCR from the multiplex PCR reads. In the table there are around 350,000 distinct CDR3 sequences, approximately 15% of which are singletons. Sequenced sample: blood. These receptors all stem from a woman between 18 and 30 years old with Graves' hyperthyroidism that later progressed to Graves' ophthalmopathy. CDR3s include the opening cysteine and the closing phenylalanine or tryptophan. The D gene is left open where the match is weak. Clone size is stated in some rows and not others, as once, few, many or a class when expanded.

j_call v_call d_call clone_size cdr3_aa cdr3_nt
TRBJ2-5 TRBV28 TRBD1 many CASTQGQRLGTQYF TGTGCCAGCACCCAGGGACAGCGCCTTGGGACCCAGTACTTC
TRBJ2-3 TRBV6-2/TRBV6-3 TRBD2 many CASSYSQRERPDTQYF TGTGCCAGCAGTTACTCGCAGCGGGAGAGACCAGATACGCAGTATTTT
TRBJ1-4 TRBV12-3/TRBV12-4 NA few CASSLAGIGKLFF TGTGCCAGCAGTTTAGCCGGGATTGGAAAACTGTTTTTT
TRBJ2-1 TRBV6-1 NA NA CHLGANEQFF TGTCACCTGGGGGCCAATGAGCAGTTCTTC
TRBJ1-5 TRBV12-3/TRBV12-4 NA many CASSLGYRNNQPQHF TGTGCCAGCAGTTTAGGGTACAGGAACAATCAGCCCCAGCATTTT
TRBJ2-5 TRBV4-1 NA few CASSQEGFRDRHF TGCGCCAGCAGCCAAGAGGGCTTCCGGGACCGACACTTC
TRBJ2-1 TRBV28 TRBD2 many CASRRGWEGYNEQFF TGTGCCAGCAGGAGGGGTTGGGAGGGGTACAATGAGCAGTTCTTC
TRBJ2-2 TRBV4-1 NA few CASPGELGTGELFF TGCGCCAGCCCCGGGGAGCTGGGCACCGGGGAGCTGTTTTTT
TRBJ2-7 TRBV4-1 NA NA CASSQDYTSRAYEQYF TGCGCCAGCAGCCAAGATTATACTAGCCGAGCCTACGAGCAGTACTTC
TRBJ1-3 TRBV30 NA NA CAWSTHDSGNTIYF TGTGCCTGGAGTACCCATGACTCTGGAAACACCATATATTTT
TRBJ1-2 TRBV18 NA many CASSPNRDFAYGYTF TGTGCCAGCTCACCCAACAGGGACTTCGCCTATGGCTACACCTTC
TRBJ1-2 TRBV28 TRBD1 many CASSLGQGLDSGYTF TGTGCCAGCAGTTTAGGACAGGGGTTGGATAGTGGCTACACCTTC
TRBJ1-3 TRBV5-1 TRBD1 few CASRLTGVGNTIYF TGCGCCAGCAGGTTGACAGGGGTCGGAAACACCATATATTTT
TRBJ2-5 TRBV14 NA NA CASSQVDSWYQETQYF TGTGCCAGCAGCCAAGTGGACAGCTGGTACCAAGAGACCCAGTACTTC
TRBJ2-6 TRBV6-1 TRBD1 few CASKRPTAGTGRAGANVLTF TGTGCCAGCAAACGGCCCACTGCCGGGACAGGGAGGGCCGGGGCCAACGTCCTGACTTTC
TRBJ2-2 TRBV3-1 TRBD1 NA CASSRSWDRGGTGERFF TGTGCCAGCAGCCGCTCTTGGGACAGGGGGGGCACCGGGGAGCGGTTTTTT
TRBJ2-1 TRBV28 TRBD1 many CASSRTGAAYNEQFF TGTGCCAGCAGTAGAACAGGGGCGGCCTACAATGAGCAGTTCTTC
TRBJ2-1 TRBV25-1 TRBD1 NA CASRRTGGNNEQFF TGTGCCAGCAGAAGAACAGGGGGAAACAATGAGCAGTTCTTC